This TCR beta chain emerged from a study of OX40 agonist ivuxolimab in advanced cancers. Study-level information: Those enrolled were 82.7% male, with a mean age of roughly 62 years and ages from roughly 20 to 90. Checkpoint inhibitors had been given previously to approximately 41% of patients. Study-wide results and limits: Not determined was the antigen specificity of the expanded peripheral T cells. Nonresponders, in some cases, also had low normalized T-cell clonal expansion.

Some clones are missing from TCRdb's copy, which holds only in-frame ones; the method was immunoSEQ multiplex PCR. The profile shows around 60,000 clones, about 82% of them singletons. There are 16 residues in the CDR3. With respect to this clone: Its antigen remains unknown.

The clonotype was recovered from an adult with an advanced solid tumor such as melanoma, head and neck, liver or kidney cancer. This chain connects TRBV21-1 to TRBJ2-7; the listed D gene, TRBD2, was not tested against the DNA. TRBV21-1 is a listed pseudogene. The sample consisted of CD4+ or CD8+ T cells sorted from blood, taken in a trial of the OX40 agonist ivuxolimab. This chain's CDR3 is CASSKDEALTPYEQYF. The CDR3 DNA follows: TGTGCCAGCAGCAAAGACGAGGCCCTCACCCCCTACGAGCAGTACTTC.